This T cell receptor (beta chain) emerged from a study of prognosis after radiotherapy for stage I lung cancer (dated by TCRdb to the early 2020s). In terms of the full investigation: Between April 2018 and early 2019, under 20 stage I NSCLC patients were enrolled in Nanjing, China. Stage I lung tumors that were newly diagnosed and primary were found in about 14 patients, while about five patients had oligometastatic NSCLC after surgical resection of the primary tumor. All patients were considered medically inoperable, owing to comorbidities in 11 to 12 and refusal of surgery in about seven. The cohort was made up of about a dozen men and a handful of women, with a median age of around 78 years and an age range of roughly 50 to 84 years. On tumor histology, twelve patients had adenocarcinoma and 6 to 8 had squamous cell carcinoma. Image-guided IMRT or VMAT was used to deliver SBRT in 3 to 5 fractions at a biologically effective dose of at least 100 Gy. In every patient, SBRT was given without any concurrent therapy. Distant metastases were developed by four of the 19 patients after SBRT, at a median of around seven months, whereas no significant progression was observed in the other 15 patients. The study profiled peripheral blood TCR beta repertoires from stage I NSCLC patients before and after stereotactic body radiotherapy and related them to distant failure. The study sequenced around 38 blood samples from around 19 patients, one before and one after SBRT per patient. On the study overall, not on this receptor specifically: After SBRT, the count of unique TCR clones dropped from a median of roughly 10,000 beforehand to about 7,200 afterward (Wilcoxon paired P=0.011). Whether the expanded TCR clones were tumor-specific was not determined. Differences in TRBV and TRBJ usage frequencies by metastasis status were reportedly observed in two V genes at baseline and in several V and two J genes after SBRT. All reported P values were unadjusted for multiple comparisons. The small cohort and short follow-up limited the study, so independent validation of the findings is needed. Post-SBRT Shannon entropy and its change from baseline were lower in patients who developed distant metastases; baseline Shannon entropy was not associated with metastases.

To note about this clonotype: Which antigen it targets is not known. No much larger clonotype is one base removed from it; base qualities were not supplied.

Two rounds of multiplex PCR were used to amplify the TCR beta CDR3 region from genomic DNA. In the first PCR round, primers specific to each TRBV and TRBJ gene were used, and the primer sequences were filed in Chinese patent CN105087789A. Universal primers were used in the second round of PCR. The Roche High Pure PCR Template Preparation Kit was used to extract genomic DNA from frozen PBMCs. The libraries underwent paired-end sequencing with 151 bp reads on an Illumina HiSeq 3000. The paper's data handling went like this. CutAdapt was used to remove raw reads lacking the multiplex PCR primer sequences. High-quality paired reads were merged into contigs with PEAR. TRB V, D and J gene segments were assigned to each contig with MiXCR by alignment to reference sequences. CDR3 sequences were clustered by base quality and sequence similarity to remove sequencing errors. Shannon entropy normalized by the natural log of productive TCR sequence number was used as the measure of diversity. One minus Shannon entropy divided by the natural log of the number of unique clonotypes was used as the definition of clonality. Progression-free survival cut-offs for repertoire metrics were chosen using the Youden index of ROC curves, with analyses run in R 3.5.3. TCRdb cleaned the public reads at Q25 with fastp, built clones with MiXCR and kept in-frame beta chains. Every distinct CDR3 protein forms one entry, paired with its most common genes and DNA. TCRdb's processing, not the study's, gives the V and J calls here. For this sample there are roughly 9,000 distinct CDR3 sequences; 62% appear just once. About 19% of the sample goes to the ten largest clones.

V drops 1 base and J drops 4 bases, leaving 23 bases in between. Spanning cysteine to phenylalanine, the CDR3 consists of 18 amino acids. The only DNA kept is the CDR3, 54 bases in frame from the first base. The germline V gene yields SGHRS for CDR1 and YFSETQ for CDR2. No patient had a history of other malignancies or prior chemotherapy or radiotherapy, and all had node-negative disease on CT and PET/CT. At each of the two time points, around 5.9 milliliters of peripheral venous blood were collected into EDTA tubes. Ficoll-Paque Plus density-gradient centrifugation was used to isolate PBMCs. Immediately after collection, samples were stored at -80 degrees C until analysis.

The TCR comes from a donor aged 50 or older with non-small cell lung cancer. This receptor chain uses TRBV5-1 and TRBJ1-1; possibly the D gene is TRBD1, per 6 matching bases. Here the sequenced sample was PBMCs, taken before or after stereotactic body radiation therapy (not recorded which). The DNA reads TGCGCCAGCAGCTTGCGCTCCCAGGACAGCTCGGGGGCCACTGAAGCTTTCTTT. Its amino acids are CASSLRSQDSSGATEAFF.